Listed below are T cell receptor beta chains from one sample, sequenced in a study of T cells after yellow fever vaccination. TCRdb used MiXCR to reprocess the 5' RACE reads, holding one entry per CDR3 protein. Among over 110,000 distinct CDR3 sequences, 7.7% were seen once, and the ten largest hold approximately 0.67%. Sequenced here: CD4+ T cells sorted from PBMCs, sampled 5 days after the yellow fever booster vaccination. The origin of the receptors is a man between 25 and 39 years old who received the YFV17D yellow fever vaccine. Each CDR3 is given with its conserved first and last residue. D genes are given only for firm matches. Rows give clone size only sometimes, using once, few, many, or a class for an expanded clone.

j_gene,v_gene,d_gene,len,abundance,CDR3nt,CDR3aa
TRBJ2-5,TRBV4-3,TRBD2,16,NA,TGCGCCAGCAGCCAAGAAGGCGGGAGGGCCTTTGAGACCCAGTACTTC,CASSQEGGRAFETQYF
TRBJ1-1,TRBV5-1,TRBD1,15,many,TGCGCCAGCATCCCCTCCACAGGGGCCCCGATCCGAGCTTTCTTT,CASIPSTGAPIRAFF
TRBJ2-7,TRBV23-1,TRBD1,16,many,TGCGCCAGCAGTCAACCGGGACAGGGGAGTTCCTACGAGCAGTACTTC,CASSQPGQGSSYEQYF
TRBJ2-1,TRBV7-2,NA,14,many,TGTGCCAGCAGCTACTCCGTCTCCTACAATGAGCAGTTCTTC,CASSYSVSYNEQFF
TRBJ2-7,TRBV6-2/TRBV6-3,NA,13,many,TGTGCCAGCAGTAGCGGACGGTGGAGGGAGCAGTACTTC,CASSSGRWREQYF
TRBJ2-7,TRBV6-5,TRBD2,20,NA,TGTGCCAGCAGTCGGGGGAGGTTGGGGATGACTAGCGGGAAGGCGGGCGAGCAGTACTTC,CASSRGRLGMTSGKAGEQYF
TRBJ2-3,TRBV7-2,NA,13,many,TGTGCCAGCAGCAAACAGGGCACAGATACGCAGTATTTT,CASSKQGTDTQYF
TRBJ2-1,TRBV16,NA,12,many,TGTGCCAGCAGCCAAGGGGGGAGTAACCAGTTCTTC,CASSQGGSNQFF
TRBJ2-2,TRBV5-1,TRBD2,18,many,TGCGCCAGCAGATCCCCTAGCGGGAGGGCCCTCGGCACCGGGGAGCTGTTTTTT,CASRSPSGRALGTGELFF
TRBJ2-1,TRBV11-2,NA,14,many,TGTGCCAGCAGCAGGGACCAGGGATTCTATGAGCAGTTCTTC,CASSRDQGFYEQFF
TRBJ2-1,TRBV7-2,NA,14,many,TGTGCCAGCAGCTTAGGACCCCTCTACAATGAGCAGTTCTTC,CASSLGPLYNEQFF
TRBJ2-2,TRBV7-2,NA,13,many,TGTGCCAGCAGCTTAGACAGAGCCGGGGAGCTGTTTTTT,CASSLDRAGELFF
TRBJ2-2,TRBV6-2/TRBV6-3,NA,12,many,TGTGCCAGCAGAAGGGTTCACGGGGAGCTGTTTTTT,CASRRVHGELFF
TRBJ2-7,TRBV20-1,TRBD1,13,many,TGCAGTGCTAGTCAGGGGGTAACCTACGAGCAGTACTTC,CSASQGVTYEQYF
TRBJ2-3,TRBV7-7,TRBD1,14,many,TGTGCTAGCAGCACCGGGACAGGGGCGACTACGCAGTATTTT,CASSTGTGATTQYF
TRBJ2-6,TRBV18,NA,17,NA,TGTGCCAGCTCACCAGGGCAGTTCATAACTGGGGCCAACGTCCTGACTTTC,CASSPGQFITGANVLTF
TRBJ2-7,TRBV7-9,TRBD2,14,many,TGTGCCAGCAGCTTCACTAGCGGGAGTTACGAGCAGTACTTC,CASSFTSGSYEQYF
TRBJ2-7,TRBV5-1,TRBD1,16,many,TGCGCCAGCAGAGGTCCAGGGACAGGGGCATCCTACGAGCAGTACTTC,CASRGPGTGASYEQYF
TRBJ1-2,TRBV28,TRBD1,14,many,TGTGCCAGCAGGTCAACGGGACAGGCCTATGGCTACACCTTC,CASRSTGQAYGYTF
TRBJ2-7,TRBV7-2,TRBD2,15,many,TGTGCCAGCAGCCCGGGCCGAGCGGGAGTTTACGAGCAGTACTTC,CASSPGRAGVYEQYF
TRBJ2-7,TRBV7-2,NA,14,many,TGTGCCAGCAGCTTAACGGCGGGACCCTACGAGCAGTACTTC,CASSLTAGPYEQYF
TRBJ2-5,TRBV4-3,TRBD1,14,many,TGCGCCAGCAGCCGAGAAGGGACAGGGAAGACCCAGTACTTC,CASSREGTGKTQYF
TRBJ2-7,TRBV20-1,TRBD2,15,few,TGCAGTGCCAACCTCGGGACTAGCGGGAGTTACGAGCAGTACTTC,CSANLGTSGSYEQYF
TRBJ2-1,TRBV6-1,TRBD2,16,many,TGTGCCAGCAGCCGACTAGCGGGACAATCCTACAATGAGCAGTTCTTC,CASSRLAGQSYNEQFF
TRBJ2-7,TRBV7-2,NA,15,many,TGTGCCAGCAGTCCAGGGGGCGGGGGAAAAGACGAGCAGTACTTC,CASSPGGGGKDEQYF
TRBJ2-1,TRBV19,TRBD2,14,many,TGTGCCAGTAGCAAGACTAGCGGGAGAGGTGAGCAGTTCTTC,CASSKTSGRGEQFF
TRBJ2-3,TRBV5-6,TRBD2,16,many,TGTGCCAGCAGCCCCCGGACTAGCGGGAGAACAGATACGCAGTATTTT,CASSPRTSGRTDTQYF